This entry lists 24 T cell receptor beta chains sequenced from one sample in a study of regulatory T cells in long-lasting Graves disease. Libraries of TCR beta came from iRepertoire HTBI primers plus Arm-PCR of CDR3 regions. TCRdb independently ran MiXCR on the multiplex PCR reads; one entry per CDR3 protein. The sample shows fewer than 550,000 distinct CDR3 sequences, around a fifth of them seen only once. The time point: persistent/refractory GD, antithyroid drugs over 5 years with positive TRAb. The TCR library used RNA extracted from PBMCs. This sample comprised peripheral blood mononuclear cells (PBMCs), obtained when the disease was refractory, from a patient treated with antithyroid drugs. These receptors all come from a female donor with Graves disease.

There are many counts of this clonotype. The chain combines TRBV7-9 with TRBJ1-4, with D perhaps TRBD1 (5 bases). This CDR3 region has 14 residues. Germline CDR1 reads SEHNR; CDR2 reads FQNEAQ (reference sequence). Trimming removed 4 bases at V and 5 bases at J, with 11 bases between. The CDR3 loop reads CASSSGTPNEKLFF. CDR3 nucleotide sequence: TGTGCCAGCAGCTCCGGGACTCCAAATGAAAAACTGTTTTTT.

This clonotype was picked up a small number of times. A clone one base away is much larger, so this may be a read error. The chain recombines TRBV28 with TRBJ2-7; maybe TRBD2 (6 bases). The length of the CDR3 is 15 residues. Trimming took 7 bases from V and 2 from J, leaving 18 bases between them. Germline CDR1 MDHEN, CDR2 SYDVKM. The CDR3 DNA follows: TGTGCCAGCAATTGGGCTAACGGGAGTACCTACGAGCAGTACTTC. Encoded protein: CASNWANGSTYEQYF.

The chain carries TRBV12-5 and TRBJ1-2, with TRBD1 as a possible D gene (5 bases). Germline V lookup: CDR1 LGHNT, CDR2 FRNRAP. The length of the CDR3 is 13 residues. The V end was cut by 9 bases, the J end by 0 bases, with 11 bases between. CDR3 sequence: CASAQGSNYGYTF. Written as DNA, the CDR3 is TGTGCTAGCGCGCAGGGTTCTAACTATGGCTACACCTTC.

Many counts were recorded for this clonotype. The chain couples TRBV10-3 to TRBJ1-2; D unclear. The ends were cut back, 6 bases at V and 4 bases at J, with 15 bases in the middle. The CDR3 is 14 residues long. The V gene's germline CDR1 is ENHRY and CDR2 SYGVKD. The CDR3 reads CAIRPTEDPYGYTF. DNA of the CDR3: TGTGCCATCAGACCAACCGAGGACCCCTATGGCTACACCTTC.

At least ten counts were recorded for this clonotype. This chain links TRBV27 with TRBJ2-7, with 13 bases lining up with TRBD2. Trimming removed 6 bases from V and 1 base from J; junction bases left unmatched: 18. From germline, CDR1 is MNHEY and CDR2 SMNVEV (reference sequence). The CDR3 length is 20 residues. The CDR3 sequence: CASRRLPGLAGRSRSYEQYF. CDR3 bases: TGTGCCAGCAGACGACTCCCGGGACTAGCGGGACGGAGTAGGTCCTACGAGCAGTACTTC.

This clonotype was counted a few times. This chain links TRBV29-1 with TRBJ2-5; weak D call: TRBD1 (5 bases). Germline lookup yields CDR1 SQVTM and CDR2 ANQGSEA. V lost 0 bases to trimming and J lost 5 bases, with 13 bases between them. CDR3 length: 14 amino acids. Written as DNA, the CDR3 is TGCAGCGTTGAAGATCTGGACACTTGGGAGACCCAGTACTTC. As protein: CSVEDLDTWETQYF.

The CDR3 loop reads CAISDMGSNQPQHF. The CDR3 nucleotides are TGTGCCATCAGTGATATGGGCAGCAATCAGCCCCAGCATTTT. V and J are TRBV10-3 and TRBJ1-5; no clear D gene. The CDR3 runs 14 residues. Trimming took 3 bases from V and 1 from J, leaving 7 bases between them. Germline V gives CDR1 ENHRY, CDR2 SYGVKD.

This clonotype has ten or more counts. The chain has TRBV7-7 and TRBJ2-5; 7 nucleotides match TRBD2. CDR3 length: 14 amino acids. CDR1 is SSHAT and CDR2 is FNYEAQ in the germline V gene (reference sequence). V trimming: 6 bases; J trimming: 1 base; junction bases outside the gene matches: 5. The CDR3 DNA sequence: TGTGCCAGCAGTCCTGGGACTACCCAAGAGACCCAGTACTTC. As protein: CASSPGTTQETQYF.

The chain has TRBV29-1 and TRBJ1-1, with no clear D. This CDR3 has 13 residues. The germline gives CDR1 SQVTM, CDR2 ANQGSEA. V dropped 5 bases and J dropped 6 bases, with 16 bases sitting between them. CDR3 protein: CSVIRGVASEAFF. For the CDR3, the DNA is TGCAGCGTTATACGTGGGGTTGCGTCTGAAGCTTTCTTT.

Remarks on this clonotype: Given the absence of the conserved phenylalanine or tryptophan at the CDR3 end, a read error is likely. The chain combines TRBV7-2 with TRBJ2-7, with D tentatively TRBD2 (6 bases). V shed 3 bases and J shed 2 bases, with 8 bases lying between them. Germline CDR1 SGHTA, CDR2 FQGNSA. There are 13 residues in the CDR3. The CDR3 coding sequence is TGTGCCAGCAGCTTCGGAGGGACCTACGAGCAGTACCTC. Amino acid sequence: CASSFGGTYEQYL.

As for this clonotype: A clone one base away is much larger, so this may be a read error. The chain links TRBV28 to TRBJ1-3; D not certain. The ends were cut back, 3 bases at V and 7 bases at J, with 16 bases in the middle. Germline CDR1 is MDHEN and CDR2 is SYDVKM. This CDR3 has 15 amino acids. CDR3 sequence reads: CASSLSPGPANTIYF. CDR3 DNA: TGTGCCAGCAGTTTGTCCCCAGGACCAGCCAACACCATATATTTT.

This clonotype was found a few times. The V call is TRBV6-1, the J call TRBJ1-1; 7 nucleotides match TRBD1. Trimming removed 8 bases from V and 5 bases from J; junction bases left unmatched: 11. Germline V CDR1 and CDR2: MNHNS, SASEGT. This CDR3 has 14 amino acids. The CDR3 bases are TGTGCCAGCCAGGAACAGGGGCGATCTACTGAAGCTTTCTTT. It translates to CASQEQGRSTEAFF.

There are many counts of this clonotype. This rearrangement joins TRBV19 to TRBJ1-1; D gene unclear. CDR3 length: 12 amino acids. Germline CDR1 is LNHDA and CDR2 is SQIVND (reference sequence). V was shortened by 3 bases and J by 5 bases, with 7 bases between the two germline ends. The DNA of the CDR3 is TGTGCCAGTAGTATTCCGGGGACTGAAGCTTTCTTT. This codes for CASSIPGTEAFF. Full variable domain (missing parts from reference TRBV19 and TRBJ1-1): DGGITQSPKYLFRKEGQNVTLSCEQNLNHDAMYWYRQDPGQGLRLIYYSQIVNDFQKGDIAEGYSVSREKKESFPLTVTSAQKNPTAFYLCASSIPGTEAFFGQGTRLTVV.

This clonotype has at least ten counts. The V and J genes are TRBV28 and TRBJ2-5; weak D call: TRBD1 (5 bases). The CDR3 is 15 residues long. Trimming removed 5 bases from V and 2 bases from J, with 15 bases in between. Germline-derived CDR1 and CDR2 are MDHEN and SYDVKM. In DNA form, the CDR3 reads TGTGCCAGCAGTCCCCGAGGACACCTACAAGAGACCCAGTACTTC. This encodes CASSPRGHLQETQYF.

The V call is TRBV27, the J call TRBJ2-7; D may be TRBD1 (6 bases). The CDR3 totals 17 residues. Germline V lookup: CDR1 MNHEY, CDR2 SMNVEV (reference sequence). Trimming took 5 bases from V and 4 from J, leaving 24 bases between them. The CDR3 loop reads CASSPLGPQGPFYEQYF. For the CDR3, the DNA is TGTGCCAGCAGTCCCCTGGGCCCCCAGGGGCCCTTTTACGAGCAGTACTTC.

This clonotype was counted many times. V usage is TRBV27 and J usage is TRBJ2-3; TRBD2 is a possible D gene (6 bases). This CDR3 contains 16 residues. V was clipped by 5 bases and J by 2 bases, with 17 bases between them. The V gene's germline CDR1 is MNHEY and CDR2 SMNVEV (reference sequence). CDR3: CASSPHGREDTDTQYF. The DNA of the CDR3 is TGTGCCAGCAGTCCCCATGGCAGGGAGGACACAGATACGCAGTATTTT.

This clonotype was observed a handful of times. The chain is built from TRBV28 and TRBJ2-1, with 12 bases identical to TRBD2. The CDR3 runs to 18 residues. Per germline, CDR1 MDHEN and CDR2 SYDVKM. With V trimmed by 6 bases and J by 0 bases, 9 bases remained unmatched. CDR3 coding DNA: TGTGCCAGCAGCAAAGGGACTAGCGGGCCGAGCTCCTACAATGAGCAGTTCTTC. This translates into CASSKGTSGPSSYNEQFF.

There are many counts of this clonotype. This rearrangement joins TRBV2 to TRBJ1-1, with unresolved D. The V end lost 8 bases, the J end lost 0 bases, and 10 bases lay between the germline ends. This CDR3 spans 13 amino acids. CDR1 is SNHLY and CDR2 is FYNNEI in the germline V gene. CDR3 nucleotides: TGTGCCAGCTTCCAAGGAGTGAACACTGAAGCTTTCTTT. Translated, it gives CASFQGVNTEAFF.

V is TRBV20-1 and J is TRBJ1-2; no firm D call. Trimming stripped 0 bases from V and 1 base from J, with 12 bases between. The germline V gene has CDR1 DFQATT and CDR2 SNEGSKA (reference sequence). The CDR3 is made up of 15 amino acids. The CDR3 DNA reads as TGCAGTGCTAGAGATCTGAACGGGAGTAACTATGGCTACACCTTC. It specifies CSARDLNGSNYGYTF.

The chain employs TRBV7-9 and TRBJ1-3, with 9 bases aligning to TRBD1. The V and J ends lost 11 bases and 4 bases, in that order; junction bases with no gene match: 6. The CDR3 covers 13 residues. The V gene's germline CDR1 is SEHNR and CDR2 FQNEAQ (reference sequence). The CDR3 protein is CAAAGTGGNTIYF. In DNA, the CDR3 is TGTGCCGCCGCCGGGACAGGGGGAAACACCATATATTTT.

A remark on this clonotype: This may be a read error, as it is one base from a much larger clone. The CDR3 does not end in the conserved phenylalanine or tryptophan, so this is likely a read error. The genes are TRBV11-2 and TRBJ1-1; D is perhaps TRBD1 (5 bases). CDR1 and CDR2 (germline): SGHAT, FQNNGV. The ends were cut back, 1 base at V and 11 bases at J, with 11 bases in the middle. The CDR3 is 12 amino acids. The CDR3 DNA is TGTGCCAGCAGCTTAGGTGGGGACTTTGCTTTCCTT. This codes for CASSLGGDFAFL.

This clonotype showed up just a few times. The rearrangement joins TRBV28 to TRBJ2-7, with 13 nucleotides matching TRBD2. Germline V gene data show CDR1 as MDHEN and CDR2 as SYDVKM. Trimming cost V 6 bases and J 2 bases; bases outside gene matches: 10. This CDR3 comprises 17 residues. CDR3 in amino acids: CASRRGTSGVETYEQYF. The DNA for the CDR3 is TGTGCCAGCAGGAGGGGGACTAGCGGGGTGGAAACCTACGAGCAGTACTTC.

The J gene is TRBJ2-3, the V gene TRBV10-3; D gene unclear. Germline CDR1 ENHRY, CDR2 SYGVKD. The CDR3 extends over 11 amino acids. V was trimmed by 3 bases and J by 6 bases, leaving 4 bases between them. CDR3 nucleotides: TGTGCCATCAGTGATCAGGATACGCAGTATTTT. It translates to CAISDQDTQYF.

This clonotype was seen many times. The chain recombines TRBV7-2 with TRBJ2-5; TRBD1 matches 7 bases. V lost 5 bases, J lost 1 base, and 4 bases stayed unmatched. The V gene's germline CDR1 is SGHTA and CDR2 FQGNSA. CDR3 length: 14 amino acids. As DNA, the CDR3 is TGTGCCAGCAGCCTGACAGGGATCCAAGAGACCCAGTACTTC. Protein: CASSLTGIQETQYF.